This T cell receptor beta chain was observed in a study of identical twins. TCRdb re-called the 5' RACE reads with MiXCR, one entry per CDR3 protein. The table has approximately 220,000 distinct CDR3 sequences, approximately 8.3% seen once; the top ten hold about 1.9%. Germline assignment: CDR1 LGHNA and CDR2 YSLEER. Trimming cost V 0 bases and J 1 base; bases outside gene matches: 3. The CDR3 spans 15 residues. This clonotype has just a few counts. What it binds is not known. Whole-study findings and limits: Twin sharing of out-of-frame TCR alpha was underestimated by models in monozygotic pairs.

The same specimen was also included in a second study, on yellow fever vaccine responses in identical twins.

The TCR sequence derives from a woman aged 18-35 years in good health. The specimen sequenced was memory (CD45RO+) T cells sorted from blood. V and J are TRBV4-3 and TRBJ2-7, with 7 bases matching TRBD2. For the CDR3, the DNA is TGCGCCAGCAGCCAAGAAGGGCGGGGGTCCTACGAGCAGTACTTC. Amino acids: CASSQEGRGSYEQYF.